Shown below are 32 T cell receptor beta chains from a single sample sequenced in a study of blood T cell repertoires in COVID-19. Method: immunoSEQ multiplex PCR; TCRdb's copy keeps in-frame clones and lacks some. The table lists over 65,000 clones, 80% to 95% of them singletons, with 0.75% to 0.8% in the top ten. Sequenced material: peripheral blood. The receptors were sampled from a woman over 75 with acute or convalescent COVID-19.

This clone was counted once. The chain recombines TRBV7-2 with TRBJ2-1, with TRBD2 matching 7 bases. Germline V gene data show CDR1 as SGHTA and CDR2 as FQGNSA. The V and J ends lost 0 bases and 11 bases, in that order; junction bases with no gene match: 7. CDR3 length: 14 amino acids. The CDR3 sequence: CASSLAGGSAKQFF. The CDR3 region has the DNA TGTGCCAGCAGCTTAGCGGGGGGGTCTGCCAAGCAGTTCTTC.

The V call is TRBV28, the J call TRBJ2-5; D might be TRBD2 (6 bases). With 6 bases removed from V and 1 base from J, the gap between germline ends came to 9 bases. CDR3 length: 13 amino acids. Germline V gene data show CDR1 as MDHEN and CDR2 as SYDVKM. CDR3 coding DNA: TGTGCCAGCAGCGAGCGGGCCCAAGAGACCCAGTACTTC. Protein: CASSERAQETQYF.

The rearrangement uses TRBV6-2 or TRBV6-3 and TRBJ1-5, with D tentatively TRBD1 (6 bases). Germline V lookup: CDR1 MNHEY, CDR2 SVGEGT. The length of the CDR3 is 16 residues. Trimming took off 4 bases at V and 1 base at J, with 14 bases between the two ends. The CDR3 protein is CASSSQGPRSNQPQHF. CDR3 in DNA: TGTGCCAGCAGTTCACAGGGTCCTCGAAGCAATCAGCCCCAGCATTTT.

The V call is TRBV3-1 (or the pseudogene TRBV3-2), the J call TRBJ1-2; 10 bases align to TRBD1. V trimming: 4 bases; J trimming: 8 bases; junction bases outside the gene matches: 10. This CDR3 is built from 15 residues. Germline values: CDR1 LGHDT, CDR2 YNNKEL (reference sequence). Written as DNA, the CDR3 is TGTGCCAGCAGCCCGAAAGGACAGGGGGTTTTCGGCTACACCTTC. It codes for CASSPKGQGVFGYTF.

This chain connects TRBV5-8 to TRBJ2-5; D unclear. The V gene lost 5 bases and the J gene lost 5 bases, with 7 bases spanning the gap. Germline V lookup: CDR1 SGHTS, CDR2 YDEGEE. The CDR3 has 11 amino acids. CDR3 loop: CASRFVETQYF. The CDR3 bases are TGTGCCAGCAGATTCGTGGAGACCCAGTACTTC.

The chain couples TRBV5-1 to TRBJ2-3, with a weak D call TRBD2 (6 bases). V lost 0 bases to trimming and J lost 3 bases, with 11 bases between them. The CDR3 runs 15 residues. Germline V gene lookup returns CDR1 SGHRS and CDR2 YFSETQ. The CDR3 sequence is CASSLGGVGTDTQYF. The CDR3 coding sequence is TGCGCCAGCAGCTTGGGCGGGGTGGGGACAGATACGCAGTATTTT.

The V and J genes are TRBV3-1 (or the pseudogene TRBV3-2) and TRBJ1-2, with a weak D call TRBD1 (5 bases). Trimming cost V 0 bases and J 5 bases, with 13 bases left between them. CDR3 length: 15 amino acids. The germline V gene has CDR1 LGHDT and CDR2 YNNKEL (reference sequence). The CDR3 loop is CASSQEARVGYGYTF. The CDR3 nucleotides are TGTGCCAGCAGCCAAGAGGCCAGGGTGGGTTATGGCTACACCTTC.

The chain recombines TRBV6-5 with TRBJ1-2, with 8 positions matching TRBD1. Per the germline V gene, CDR1 is MNHEY and CDR2 is SVGAGI. V shed 6 bases, J shed 6 bases, and the junction held 6 bases outside the gene matches. This CDR3 is built from 13 residues. The CDR3 region has the DNA TGTGCCAGCAGGACAGGGGCCCAGCATGGCTACACCTTC. This translates into CASRTGAQHGYTF.

The chain has TRBV4-3 and TRBJ2-7, with D possibly TRBD2 on 5 matching bases. Trimming left V 0 bases short and J 2 bases short, with 11 bases between. CDR1 and CDR2 (germline): LGHNA, YSLEER. The CDR3 covers 15 residues. CDR3 protein: CASSQDREVTYEQYF. In DNA, the CDR3 is TGCGCCAGCAGCCAAGATCGGGAAGTCACCTACGAGCAGTACTTC.

This chain uses TRBV4-3 with TRBJ2-3; 11 nucleotides align to TRBD2. The length of the CDR3 is 15 residues. The V gene's germline CDR1 is LGHNA and CDR2 YSLEER. The J segment lost 2 bases and the V segment lost 4 bases, leaving 2 bases of the junction unmatched. The CDR3 nucleotides are TGCGCCAGCAGCCTGGGACTAGCGGCCACAGATACGCAGTATTTT. Translating it yields CASSLGLAATDTQYF.

This chain links TRBV5-1 with TRBJ2-7; D might be TRBD2 (6 bases). This CDR3 is 15 amino acids long. Trimming took off 0 bases at V and 2 bases at J, with 12 bases between the two ends. Per germline, CDR1 SGHRS and CDR2 YFSETQ. The CDR3 protein is CASSLGRGSTYEQYF. For the CDR3, the DNA is TGCGCCAGCAGCTTGGGACGGGGGTCAACCTACGAGCAGTACTTC. Based on the CDR3 plus reference TRBV5-1 and TRBJ2-7, the full variable domain is KAGVTQTPRYLIKTRGQQVTLSCSPISGHRSVSWYQQTPGQGLQFLFEYFSETQRNKGNFPGRFSGRQFSNSRSEMNVSTLELGDSALYLCASSLGRGSTYEQYFGPGTRLTVT.

This clone has a handful of counts. The chain employs TRBV5-6 and TRBJ1-2, with 7 bases fitting TRBD1. The CDR3 has 14 residues. The germline V gene encodes CDR1 SGHDT and CDR2 YYEEEE. With V trimmed by 2 bases and J by 7 bases, 8 bases remained unmatched. The CDR3: CASSFTGVLSGYTF. Written as DNA, the CDR3 is TGTGCCAGCAGCTTTACAGGGGTCCTGAGTGGCTACACCTTC.

The chain has TRBV7-6 and TRBJ1-6; D is unclear. Germline-derived CDR1 and CDR2 are SGHVS and FNYEAQ. The V gene lost 5 bases and the J gene lost 0 bases, with 17 bases spanning the gap. This CDR3 spans 18 amino acids. CDR3 in amino acids: CASSPWAELGSYNSPLHF. The CDR3 DNA sequence: TGTGCCAGCAGCCCGTGGGCAGAGTTGGGCTCCTATAATTCACCCCTCCACTTT.

This clone showed up just a few times. Here the CDR3 DNA reads TGTGCCAGCAGCTCCCATCGGGACAGGCATTACGAGCAGTACTTC. Its protein product is CASSSHRDRHYEQYF. The chain links TRBV5-4 to TRBJ2-7, with 8 bases identical to TRBD1. The CDR3 is 15 amino acids. Germline V gene data show CDR1 as SGHNT and CDR2 as YYREEE (reference sequence). Trimming removed 3 bases from V and 4 bases from J; junction bases left unmatched: 9. Complete variable domain (other parts from reference TRBV5-4 and TRBJ2-7): ETGVTQSPTHLIKTRGQQVTLRCSSQSGHNTVSWYQQALGQGPQFIFQYYREEENGRGNFPPRFSGLQFPNYSSELNVNALELDDSALYLCASSSHRDRHYEQYFGPGTRLTVT.

V gene TRBV5-1 combines with J gene TRBJ1-3; D uncertain. Germline CDR1 reads SGHRS; CDR2 reads YFSETQ. The CDR3 spans 13 residues. Trimming shortened V by 4 bases and J by 4 bases, and 9 bases separated the two germline ends. The CDR3 nucleotides read TGCGCCAGCAGCCTCAGCGGAGGAAACACCATATATTTT. Translation gives CASSLSGGNTIYF.

The CDR3 loop is CASSTGTSIGELFF. The CDR3 coding sequence is TGTGCCAGCAGCACCGGGACTAGCATCGGGGAGCTGTTTTTT. The chain carries TRBV6-5 and TRBJ2-2; 9 bases are shared with TRBD2. Trimming cost V 6 bases and J 7 bases; bases outside gene matches: 6. The germline gives CDR1 MNHEY, CDR2 SVGAGI. The CDR3 runs 14 residues.

The genes are TRBV24-1 and TRBJ1-2; D perhaps matches TRBD1 (5 bases). V was trimmed by 11 bases and J by 4 bases, leaving 19 bases between them. The CDR3 loop spans 14 amino acids. Germline-derived CDR1 and CDR2 are KGHDR and SFDVKD. CDR3 protein: CAIQGGDPFYGYTF. The DNA for the CDR3 is TGTGCCATCCAGGGCGGGGACCCCTTCTATGGCTACACCTTC.

The chain has TRBV3-1 (or the pseudogene TRBV3-2) and TRBJ1-2; 7 nucleotides align to TRBD1. V was clipped by 3 bases and J by 7 bases; unmatched bases: 11. The CDR3 extends over 15 amino acids. CDR1 and CDR2 from the germline V gene are LGHDT and YNNKEL (reference sequence). CDR3 bases: TGTGCCAGCAGCCAGCAATCACGGGGGACAGCTGGCTACACCTTC. It is translated as CASSQQSRGTAGYTF.

The chain has TRBV27 and TRBJ2-3; TRBD2 matches 8 bases. With V trimmed by 2 bases and J by 1 base, 11 bases remained unmatched. CDR3 length: 18 amino acids. The germline V gene has CDR1 MNHEY and CDR2 SMNVEV (reference sequence). The CDR3 nucleotides are TGTGCCAGCAGTTTAATGGGTCCCGGGACTAGACGCACAGATACGCAGTATTTT. It is translated as CASSLMGPGTRRTDTQYF.

The rearrangement links TRBV3-1 (or the pseudogene TRBV3-2) to TRBJ1-3; D gene uncertain. V was clipped by 4 bases and J by 1 base, with 11 bases between them. This CDR3 is built from 15 residues. The germline V gene has CDR1 LGHDT and CDR2 YNNKEL (reference sequence). CDR3 nucleotides: TGTGCCAGCAGCCCCCCGTCGAGATCTGGAAACACCATATATTTT. This codes for CASSPPSRSGNTIYF.

This sequence joins TRBV9 and TRBJ2-3; 8 nucleotides agree with TRBD1. This CDR3 has 16 amino acids. The V gene end was trimmed by 3 bases and the J gene end by 3 bases; junction bases not matched to a gene: 9. Germline V gene lookup returns CDR1 SGDLS and CDR2 YYNGEE. The CDR3 DNA is TGTGCCAGCAGCGCCCAAGACAGGGGTGGAACAGATACGCAGTATTTT. Residues: CASSAQDRGGTDTQYF.

The rearrangement uses TRBV7-2 and TRBJ1-2; no firm D call. The germline V and J ends were trimmed by 5 bases and 4 bases, with 17 bases remaining between them. This CDR3 is built from 15 residues. Germline-derived CDR1 and CDR2 are SGHTA and FQGNSA. CDR3 nucleotides: TGTGCCAGCAGCCCGACGGGGTCCATCTTCTATGGCTACACCTTC. Translation: CASSPTGSIFYGYTF.

The V and J genes are TRBV6-5 and TRBJ1-5; D uncertain. V shed 0 bases and J shed 6 bases, with 15 bases lying between them. Germline CDR1 reads MNHEY; CDR2 reads SVGAGI. The CDR3 is 16 residues long. In DNA form, the CDR3 reads TGTGCCAGCAGTTACTCGTCCCCGGGAGGTGGTCAGCCCCAGCATTTT. Translated: CASSYSSPGGGQPQHF.

The CDR3 protein is CASSPGQGSDTQYF. The CDR3 coding sequence is TGCGCCAGCAGCCCGGGACAGGGGTCAGATACGCAGTATTTT. The V call is TRBV5-1, the J call TRBJ2-3; 10 nucleotides match TRBD1. The trim removed 4 bases at V and 4 bases at J, leaving 3 bases unmatched. Looked up from germline, CDR1 is SGHRS and CDR2 is YFSETQ. This CDR3 has 14 amino acids.

This clone was detected only a few times. The chain links TRBV5-4 to TRBJ1-2; TRBD1 agrees at 10 bases. The germline V gene encodes CDR1 SGHNT and CDR2 YYREEE (reference sequence). The CDR3 is 15 amino acids. The ends lost 1 base at V and 8 bases at J; junction bases unmatched: 8. CDR3 in DNA: TGTGCCAGCAGCTTGTTGGGGCCGGGACAGGGGGGCTACACCTTC. Its protein is CASSLLGPGQGGYTF.

The chain recombines TRBV5-8 with TRBJ2-5; TRBD1 matches 11 bases. The CDR3 runs 15 residues. Germline V gene sequence: CDR1 SGHTS, CDR2 YDEGEE. Losses at the gene ends were 4 bases for V and 5 bases for J; bases not matched to a gene: 7. The chain's CDR3 is CASSRRDRGSETQYF. CDR3 coding DNA: TGTGCCAGCAGCCGGCGGGACAGGGGGTCGGAGACCCAGTACTTC.

The J gene is TRBJ1-6, the V gene TRBV18; 8 bases agree with TRBD1. The CDR3 totals 14 residues. After removal of 3 bases from V and 10 bases from J, the junction contained 5 bases not matched to a gene. Germline V gene sequence: CDR1 KGHSH, CDR2 LQKENI. CDR3 sequence: CASSPGQGESPLHF. The CDR3 DNA is TGTGCCAGCTCACCCGGACAGGGAGAATCACCCCTCCACTTT. Using reference TRBV18 and TRBJ1-6 for the parts outside the CDR3, the full variable domain is NAGVMQNPRHLVRRRGQEARLRCSPMKGHSHVYWYRQLPEEGLKFMVYLQKENIIDESGMPKERFSAEFPKEGPSILRIQQVVRGDSAAYFCASSPGQGESPLHFGNGTRLTVT.

V gene TRBV4-1 combines with J gene TRBJ1-5; D may be TRBD1 (5 bases). The CDR3 is 15 amino acids. The germline CDR1 and CDR2 sequences are MGHRA and YSYEKL. Trimming cost V 4 bases and J 9 bases, with 19 bases left between them. For the CDR3, the DNA is TGCGCCAGCAGCCCCCTCCCGAAGGTCCAGGGGCCCCAGCATTTT. Its translation: CASSPLPKVQGPQHF.

This chain uses TRBV7-3 with TRBJ2-3, with 11 bases fitting TRBD2. CDR1 and CDR2 (germline): SGHTA, FQGTGA. This CDR3 comprises 16 residues. J was trimmed by 2 bases and V by 1 base; bases with no gene match: 2. CDR3 nucleotides: TGTGCCAGCAGCTTAAAACTAGCGGGAGACACAGATACGCAGTATTTT. It encodes CASSLKLAGDTDTQYF.

This rearrangement joins TRBV7-3 to TRBJ2-3; TRBD2 agrees at 7 bases. The CDR3 is 15 amino acids. Germline V CDR1 and CDR2: SGHTA, FQGTGA. The ends lost 0 bases at V and 4 bases at J; junction bases unmatched: 4. The CDR3 nucleotides read TGTGCCAGCAGCTTAACGGGAGGGCCGCCAGATACGCAGTATTTT. Amino acid sequence: CASSLTGGPPDTQYF.

This chain joins TRBV5-5 and TRBJ1-1; a weak D match, TRBD1 (5 bases). The length of the CDR3 is 15 residues. In germline, CDR1 is SGHKS, CDR2 YYEKEE (reference sequence). Trimming took off 0 bases at V and 3 bases at J, with 12 bases between the two ends. The CDR3 here is CASSLVGTGDTEAFF. In nucleotides, the CDR3 is TGTGCCAGCAGCTTGGTTGGTACGGGGGACACTGAAGCTTTCTTT.

The CDR3 is CASSLPYQPQHF. As DNA, the CDR3 is TGTGCCAGCAGCCTCCCTTATCAGCCCCAGCATTTT. The chain has TRBV7-2 and TRBJ1-5; D gene ambiguous. Trimming pared 5 bases from V and 5 bases from J, leaving 7 bases between. The CDR3 sequence is 12 residues long. Germline V CDR1 and CDR2: SGHTA, FQGNSA.